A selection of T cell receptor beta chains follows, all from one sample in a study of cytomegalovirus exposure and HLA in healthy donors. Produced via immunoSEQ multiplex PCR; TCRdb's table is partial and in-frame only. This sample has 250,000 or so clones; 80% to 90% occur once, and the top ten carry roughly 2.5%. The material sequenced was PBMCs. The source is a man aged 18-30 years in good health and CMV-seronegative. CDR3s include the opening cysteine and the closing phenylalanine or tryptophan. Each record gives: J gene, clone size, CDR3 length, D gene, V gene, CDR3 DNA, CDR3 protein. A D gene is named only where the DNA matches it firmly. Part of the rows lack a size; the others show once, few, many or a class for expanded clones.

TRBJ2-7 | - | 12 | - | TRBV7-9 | TGTGCCAGCAGCTGGGAGTTCTACGAGCAGTACTTC | CASSWEFYEQYF
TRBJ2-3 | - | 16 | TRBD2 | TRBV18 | TGTGCCAGCTCACACCCGGGGGGGCCGTTGGTTGGTACGCAGTATTTT | CASSHPGGPLVGTQYF
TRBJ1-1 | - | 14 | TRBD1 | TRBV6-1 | TGTGCCAGCAGTGCGGACAGGGGAGACACTGAAGCTTTCTTT | CASSADRGDTEAFF
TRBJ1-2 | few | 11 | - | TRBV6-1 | TGTGCCAGCAGTGACTACTATGGCTACACCTTC | CASSDYYGYTF
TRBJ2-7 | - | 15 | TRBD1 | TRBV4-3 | TGCGCCAGCAGCCTCGACAGGGACACCTACTACGAGCAGTACTTC | CASSLDRDTYYEQYF
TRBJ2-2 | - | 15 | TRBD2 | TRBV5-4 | TGTGCCAGCAGCTTCGGGGGGGCGGCTATAGGGGAGCTGTTTTTT | CASSFGGAAIGELFF
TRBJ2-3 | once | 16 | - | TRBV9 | TGTGCCAGCAGCGTAAGAGCTGGTCAACGCACAGATACGCAGTATTTT | CASSVRAGQRTDTQYF
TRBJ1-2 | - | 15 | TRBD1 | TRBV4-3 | TGCGCCAGCAGCCAAAATCTGTGGACAGGCGGCGGCTACACCTTC | CASSQNLWTGGGYTF
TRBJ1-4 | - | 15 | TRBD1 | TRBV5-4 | TGTGCCAGCAGCTTACAGGGGCCAACTAATGAAAAACTGTTTTTT | CASSLQGPTNEKLFF
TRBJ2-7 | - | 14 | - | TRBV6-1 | TGTGCCAGCAGTGAAGCTCAGGAATGGTACGAGCAGTACTTC | CASSEAQEWYEQYF
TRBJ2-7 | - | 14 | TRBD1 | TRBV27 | TGTGCCAGCAGCCCGGGACAGGGGCTGCACGAGCAGTACTTC | CASSPGQGLHEQYF
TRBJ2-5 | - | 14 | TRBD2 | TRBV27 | TGTGCCAGCAGCCACGGACTAGCGGGCGAGACCCAGTACTTC | CASSHGLAGETQYF
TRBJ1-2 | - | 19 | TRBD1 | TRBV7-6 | TGTGCCAGCAGCTTAGTTTATGGTAAGGACAGGGGAGGGAACTATGGCTACACCTTC | CASSLVYGKDRGGNYGYTF
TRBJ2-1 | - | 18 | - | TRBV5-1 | TGCGCCAGCAGCTTGGGACTCGCGGGGAACCCAATTTTGGGTGAGCAGTTCTTC | CASSLGLAGNPILGEQFF
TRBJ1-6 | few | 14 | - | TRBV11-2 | TGTGCCAGCAGCTTTGAGTCAGGGAATTCACCCCTCCACTTT | CASSFESGNSPLHF
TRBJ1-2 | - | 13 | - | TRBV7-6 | TGTGCCAGCAGCTTACTAACTCTCAATGGCTACACCTTC | CASSLLTLNGYTF
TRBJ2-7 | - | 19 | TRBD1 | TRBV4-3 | TGCGCCAGCAGCCAAGATCATGGCAGAGGGGACAGGGGTTACTACGAGCAGTACTTC | CASSQDHGRGDRGYYEQYF
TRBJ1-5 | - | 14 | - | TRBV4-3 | TGCGCCAGCAGCCAAGACAGGGGCAATCAGCCCCAGCATTTT | CASSQDRGNQPQHF
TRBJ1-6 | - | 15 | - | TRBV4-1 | TGCGCCAGCAGCCACCGTAGCTCCTATAATTCACCCCTCCACTTT | CASSHRSSYNSPLHF
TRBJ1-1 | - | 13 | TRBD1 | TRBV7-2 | TGTGCCAGCAGCCCCTGGGACAGGGCTGAAGCTTTCTTT | CASSPWDRAEAFF
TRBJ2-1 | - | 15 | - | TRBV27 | TGTGCCAGCAGTTTCAGGGCCGGAGCCTTCAATGAGCAGTTCTTC | CASSFRAGAFNEQFF
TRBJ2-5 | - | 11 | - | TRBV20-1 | TGCAGTGCTAGCCCTGTGGAGACCCAGTACTTC | CSASPVETQYF
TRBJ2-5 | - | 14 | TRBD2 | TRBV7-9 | TGTGCCAGCAGCCAGGGACTAGCGGGAGAGACCCAGTACTTC | CASSQGLAGETQYF
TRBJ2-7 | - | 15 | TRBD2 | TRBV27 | TGTGCCAGCACCGTACTAGCGGGAGTAAGGGACGAGCAGTACTTC | CASTVLAGVRDEQYF
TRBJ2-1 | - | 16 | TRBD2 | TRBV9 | TGTGCCAGCAGCGTCTCGGGACTAGCGGGAGATTATGAGCAGTTCTTC | CASSVSGLAGDYEQFF
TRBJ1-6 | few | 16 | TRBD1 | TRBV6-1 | TGTGCCAGCAGTGATGCCGGGACAGGGTGGGATTCACCCCTCCACTTT | CASSDAGTGWDSPLHF
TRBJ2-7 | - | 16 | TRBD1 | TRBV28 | TGTGCCAGCAGTTTATTGGCCGGGGACAGCTCCTACGAGCAGTACTTC | CASSLLAGDSSYEQYF
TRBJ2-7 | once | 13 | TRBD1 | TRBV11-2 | TGTGCCAGCAGCTTGACAGGGCGGGACGAGCAGTACTTC | CASSLTGRDEQYF
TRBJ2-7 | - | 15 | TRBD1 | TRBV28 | TGTGCCAGCAGTCCAGGACAGGGGGGCTTCTACGAGCAGTACTTC | CASSPGQGGFYEQYF
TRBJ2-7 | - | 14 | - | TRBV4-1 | TGCGCCAGCAGCCAAGAGGACACCTCCTACGAGCAGTACTTC | CASSQEDTSYEQYF
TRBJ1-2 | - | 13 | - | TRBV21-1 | TGTGCCAGCAGCAGATCGACAGGGAGGGGCTACACCTTC | CASSRSTGRGYTF
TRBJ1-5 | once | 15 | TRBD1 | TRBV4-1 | TGCGCCAGCAGCCGAGGACAGGGCACGATGGAGCCCCAGCATTTT | CASSRGQGTMEPQHF
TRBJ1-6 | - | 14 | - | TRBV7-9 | TGTGCCAGCAGCGAGGATGGGTGGAATTCACCCCTCCACTTT | CASSEDGWNSPLHF
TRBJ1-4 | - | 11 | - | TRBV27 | TGTGCCAGCGGTCCCAGGGAGGACCTGTTTTTT | CASGPREDLFF
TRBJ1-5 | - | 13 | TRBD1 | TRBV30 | TGTGCCTGGAGTACAGGGGGTAATCAGCCCCAGCATTTT | CAWSTGGNQPQHF
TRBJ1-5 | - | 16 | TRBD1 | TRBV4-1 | TGCGCCAGCAGCCAAGATACCGGGACAGGCTATCAGCCCCAGCATTTT | CASSQDTGTGYQPQHF
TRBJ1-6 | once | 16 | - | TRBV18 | TGTGCCAGCTCACCACAGGGGGACCCGGCAATTTCACCCCTCCACTTT | CASSPQGDPAISPLHF
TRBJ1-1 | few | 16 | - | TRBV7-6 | TGTGCCAGCAGCCCCTTCGGTAACACAGGGAACACTGAAGCTTTCTTT | CASSPFGNTGNTEAFF